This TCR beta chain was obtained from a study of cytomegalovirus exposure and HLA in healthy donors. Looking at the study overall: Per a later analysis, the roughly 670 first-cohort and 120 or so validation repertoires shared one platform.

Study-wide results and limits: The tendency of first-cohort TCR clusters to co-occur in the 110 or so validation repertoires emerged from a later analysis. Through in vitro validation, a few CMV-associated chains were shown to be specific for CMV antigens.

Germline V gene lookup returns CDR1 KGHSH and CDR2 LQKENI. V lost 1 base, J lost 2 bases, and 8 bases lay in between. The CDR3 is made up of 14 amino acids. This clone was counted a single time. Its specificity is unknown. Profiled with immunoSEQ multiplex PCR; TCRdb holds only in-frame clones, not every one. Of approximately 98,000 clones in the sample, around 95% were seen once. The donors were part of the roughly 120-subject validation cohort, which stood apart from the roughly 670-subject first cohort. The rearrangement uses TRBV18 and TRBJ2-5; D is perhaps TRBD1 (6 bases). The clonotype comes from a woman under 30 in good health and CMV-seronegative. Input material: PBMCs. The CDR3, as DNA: TGTGCCAGCTCACCACAAACAGGGCAAGAGACCCAGTACTTC. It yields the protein CASSPQTGQETQYF.